This T cell receptor (beta chain) was profiled in a study of Ad26.COV2.S vaccination and SARS-CoV-2 variants. Overall study context: Intramuscular Ad26.COV2.S at 5x10^10 or 1x10^11 viral particles.

V was pared by 4 bases and J by 10 bases, with 14 bases between. Germline assignment: CDR1 SGHTA and CDR2 FQGNSA. The CDR3 has 13 amino acids. On this clone itself: As yet, its antigen is unknown.

Using immunoSEQ multiplex PCR, the repertoire was profiled, and TCRdb retains in-frame clones only, with some absent. The table lists some 370,000 clones, about 83% of them singletons, with approximately 7% in the top ten. Described treatment: over 15 received Ad26.COV2.S at low or high dose, single or two shots; several received placebo; per-sample allocation not given. Sampling happened 63 days after the first vaccine or placebo injection. The sample came from a Boston adult aged 18-55 years. An Ad26 vector that expressed Wuhan-strain SARS-CoV-2 spike constituted the vaccine. General study results and limits: Comparability of non-spike TCR breadth was observed across vaccine and placebo recipients.

The sequencing used peripheral blood, collected in a trial of Ad26.COV2.S vaccine versus placebo. The TCR was taken from a person aged 18-65 years who received the Ad26.COV2.S COVID-19 vaccine or a placebo. This chain joins TRBV7-2 and TRBJ2-1; the D call may be TRBD1 or TRBD2 (5 bases each). The CDR3 here is CASSWGRAEEQFF. The CDR3 coding sequence is TGTGCCAGCAGCTGGGGACGAGCAGAGGAGCAGTTCTTC.